These 10 T cell receptor beta chains were sequenced from one sample in a study of PD-1 blockade in classical Hodgkin lymphoma. The time point: newly diagnosed, previously untreated cHL patient sample. Out of thawed PBMCs, magnetic negative selection purified CD4+ T cells. The assay was immunoSEQ multiplex PCR, and TCRdb's table has in-frame clones only and misses some. The sample lists about 36,000 clones, roughly 89% occurring once. Sequenced: CD4+ T cells from blood. Receptor source: a human donor with classical Hodgkin lymphoma.

This chain connects TRBV18 to TRBJ2-3; D ambiguous. CDR1 is KGHSH and CDR2 is LQKENI in the germline V gene. V lost 5 bases and J lost 3, with 3 bases in between. There are 11 residues in the CDR3. CDR3 coding DNA: TGTGCCAGCTCAGAGACAGATACGCAGTATTTT. It translates to CASSETDTQYF.

This clone was seen a handful of times. The V and J genes are TRBV19 and TRBJ1-1; D unclear. This CDR3 has 13 residues. Germline values: CDR1 LNHDA, CDR2 SQIVND (reference sequence). Trimming stripped 4 bases from V and 0 bases from J, with 6 bases between. CDR3 coding DNA: TGTGCCAGTAGTACGCAGGTGAACACTGAAGCTTTCTTT. Translation: CASSTQVNTEAFF.

This chain uses TRBV10-3 with TRBJ1-2; D call uncertain. Germline CDR1 ENHRY, CDR2 SYGVKD. CDR3 length: 12 residues. V lost 5 bases and J 4 bases, leaving 8 bases between the germline ends. The CDR3 spells CAISQVLYGYTF. Here the CDR3 DNA reads TGTGCCATCAGTCAAGTCCTCTATGGCTACACCTTC.

This chain uses TRBV18 with TRBJ1-5, with a weak D call TRBD1 (6 bases). V lost 2 bases to trimming and J lost 3 bases, with 11 bases between them. CDR1 and CDR2 (germline): KGHSH, LQKENI. This CDR3 is 15 amino acids long. The CDR3 DNA sequence: TGTGCCAGCTCACCATACCCAGGGGACAATCAGCCCCAGCATTTT. It encodes CASSPYPGDNQPQHF. The full variable domain, its missing parts supplied by reference TRBV18 and TRBJ1-5, is NAGVMQNPRHLVRRRGQEARLRCSPMKGHSHVYWYRQLPEEGLKFMVYLQKENIIDESGMPKERFSAEFPKEGPSILRIQQVVRGDSAAYFCASSPYPGDNQPQHFGDGTRLSIL.

This chain links TRBV7-9 with TRBJ1-2, with 9 nucleotides matching TRBD1. V dropped 5 bases and J dropped 6; count of bases not matched to a gene: 10. The germline V gene encodes CDR1 SEHNR and CDR2 FQNEAQ (reference sequence). The CDR3 runs to 15 residues. CDR3 DNA: TGTGCCAGCAGCCCGACAGGGGGAAGGCAGGATGGCTACACCTTC. Its translation: CASSPTGGRQDGYTF.

This chain connects TRBV7-8 to TRBJ1-5; maybe TRBD1 (5 bases). Trimming shortened V by 0 bases and J by 5 bases, and 5 bases separated the two germline ends. CDR3 size: 13 residues. The germline gives CDR1 SGHVS, CDR2 FQNEAQ. The CDR3 protein is CASSLAGDQPQHF. DNA of the CDR3: TGTGCCAGCAGCTTAGCAGGGGATCAGCCCCAGCATTTT.

V usage is TRBV29-1 and J usage is TRBJ1-2; possible D gene TRBD1, 5 bases. V lost 3 bases and J 6 bases, leaving 17 bases between the germline ends. The CDR3 extends over 14 amino acids. Germline V gene data show CDR1 as SQVTM and CDR2 as ANQGSEA. CDR3 amino acids: CSVDVIGQGNGYTF. The CDR3 coding sequence is TGCAGCGTTGATGTAATCGGGCAGGGCAATGGCTACACCTTC.

This chain uses TRBV21-1 with TRBJ2-7. TRBV21-1 constitutes a pseudogene. The CDR3 contains 21 residues. For the CDR3, the DNA is TGTGCCAGCAGCAAATTAATGGGGGTTTATGAGTCTGGGGGAACCCCCTACGAGCAGTACTTC. It is translated as CASSKLMGVYESGGTPYEQYF.

CDR3 region: CASSLRAGGKRYYEQYF. The CDR3 DNA sequence: TGTGCCAGCAGCTTAAGAGCAGGGGGAAAGCGGTACTACGAGCAGTACTTC. This rearrangement joins TRBV13 to TRBJ2-7; 7 bases map to TRBD1. Per the germline V gene, CDR1 is PRHDT and CDR2 is FYEKMQ (reference sequence). This CDR3 contains 17 residues. V was clipped by 2 bases and J by 3 bases; unmatched bases: 13.

This rearrangement joins TRBV5-4 to TRBJ2-3, with 11 bases aligning to TRBD2. Germline V lookup: CDR1 SGHNT, CDR2 YYREEE (reference sequence). There are 17 residues in the CDR3. Losses at the gene ends were 4 bases for V and 6 bases for J; bases not matched to a gene: 13. The CDR3 loop reads CASSGLAGGQPPDTQYF. In nucleotides, the CDR3 is TGTGCCAGCAGCGGCTTAGCGGGGGGGCAACCCCCGGATACGCAGTATTTT.